The 8 T cell receptor beta chains below come from one sample, sequenced in a study of spatial heterogeneity in lung cancer. Study-wide findings and caveats: It was found that expanded intratumoral alpha and beta TCR counts tracked tumor mutation counts.

The antigens these receptors bind are not known. This sample's time point: sample taken at primary tumor resection. From the 5' RACE reads, TCRdb called clonotypes with MiXCR, one entry per CDR3 protein. The sample has fewer than 15,000 distinct CDR3 sequences; approximately 5.6% are singletons. Sequenced material: lung tumor tissue, taken at surgery. The receptors come from a female donor with early-stage non-small cell lung cancer.

This clonotype was detected ten times or more. Being off target in a library aimed at alpha chains, this beta chain has a size of little meaning. The genes are TRBV6-5 and TRBJ1-2, with a tentative D call TRBD1 (5 bases). This CDR3 contains 13 residues. Looked up from germline, CDR1 is MNHEY and CDR2 is SVGAGI. V dropped 5 bases and J dropped 4 bases, with 11 bases sitting between them. The CDR3 spells CASSPPGGYGYTF. DNA for the CDR3: TGTGCCAGCAGTCCACCTGGGGGCTATGGCTACACCTTC.

This clonotype occurred many times. The library was built for alpha chains, so this beta chain is an off-target read and its size means little. The chain links TRBV20-1 to TRBJ2-3; 9 bases align to TRBD2. The CDR3 length is 15 residues. V gave up 7 bases and J gave up 5 bases; unmatched junction bases: 13. The V gene's germline CDR1 is DFQATT and CDR2 SNEGSKA (reference sequence). The CDR3 here is CSGLFLAGREDTQYF. DNA of the CDR3: TGCAGTGGATTATTCCTAGCGGGGAGGGAAGATACGCAGTATTTT.

There are many counts of this clonotype. As an off-target read in a library built for alpha chains, this beta chain has a frequency of little significance. CDR3 sequence: CASSYLFGSGGGSYNEQFF. In nucleotides, the CDR3 is TGTGCCAGCAGTTACCTCTTCGGTAGCGGGGGGGGCTCCTACAATGAGCAGTTCTTC. This chain uses TRBV6-2 or TRBV6-3 with TRBJ2-1, with TRBD2 identical over 11 bases. The germline CDR1 and CDR2 sequences are MNHEY and SVGEGT. The CDR3 is 19 residues long. V lost 2 bases and J lost 0; bases outside the gene matches: 9.

Many counts were recorded for this clonotype. A library prepared for alpha chains yielded this beta chain as an off-target read; its size is of little meaning. This chain joins TRBV20-1 and TRBJ1-1; 7 nucleotides align to TRBD1. This CDR3 is built from 18 residues. The V segment lost 0 bases and the J segment 1 base; nucleotides outside the gene matches: 14. The germline V gene encodes CDR1 DFQATT and CDR2 SNEGSKA (reference sequence). The CDR3 region is CSARDQGQLHPGNTEAFF. Here the CDR3 DNA reads TGCAGTGCTAGAGATCAGGGACAGCTCCATCCTGGGAACACTGAAGCTTTCTTT.

Of note for this clonotype: This beta chain is an off-target read within a library intended for alpha chains, so its frequency means little. The chain has TRBV6-5 and TRBJ1-2; a possible D gene is TRBD1 (5 bases). V gave up 4 bases and J gave up 3 bases, with 15 bases separating them. This CDR3 has 15 residues. Germline CDR1 is MNHEY and CDR2 is SVGAGI. CDR3 residues: CASSSPGRAYYGYTF. CDR3 DNA: TGTGCCAGCAGTTCGCCAGGGCGGGCCTACTATGGCTACACCTTC.

This clonotype was found many times. Found in a library prepared for alpha chains, this beta chain is an off-target read, and its abundance has little meaning. This chain links TRBV11-2 with TRBJ1-5, with TRBD1 as a possible D gene (5 bases). The V end was cut by 5 bases, the J end by 4 bases, with 12 bases between. CDR3 length: 14 residues. Germline loops: CDR1 SGHAT, CDR2 FQNNGV. The CDR3 sequence: CASSGSGRNQPQHF. The CDR3 bases are TGTGCCAGCAGCGGGTCAGGGAGGAATCAGCCCCAGCATTTT.

In this sample, this clonotype turned up many times. The library was designed around alpha chains, so this beta chain is a stray read whose abundance carries little weight. J is TRBJ2-6 and V is TRBV7-3, with unresolved D. V lost 6 bases and J 1 base, leaving 4 bases between the germline ends. CDR3 length: 13 amino acids. The germline V gene has CDR1 SGHTA and CDR2 FQGTGA. CDR3 bases: TGTGCCAGCAGTGGGTCTGGGGCCAACGTCCTGACTTTC. This encodes CASSGSGANVLTF.

In this sample, this clonotype turned up many times. Being off target in a library aimed at alpha chains, this beta chain has a size of little meaning. The chain has TRBV2 and TRBJ2-7; TRBD2 might be the D (5 bases). Germline CDR1 and CDR2: SNHLY and FYNNEI. The CDR3 totals 12 residues. V lost 6 bases to trimming and J lost 2 bases, with 8 bases between them. CDR3 in DNA: TGTGCCAGCAGGAGGGTTACCTACGAGCAGTACTTC. Translated, it gives CASRRVTYEQYF.